This T cell receptor beta chain was captured by sequencing in a study of cytomegalovirus exposure and HLA in healthy donors. The protocol was immunoSEQ multiplex PCR, while the TCRdb copy is restricted to in-frame clones and leaves out a portion. Among about 160,000 clones listed, 85% to 90% were seen once. The CDR3 spans 11 residues. Germline loops: CDR1 SNHLY, CDR2 FYNNEI. The germline V and J ends were trimmed by 7 bases and 3 bases, with 4 bases remaining between them. Findings of the study overall: Rarity marked most TCR sequences, yet some public TCRs occurred in many donors.

In its sample, this clone was seen once. Its antigen is unidentified. The chain couples TRBV2 to TRBJ2-1; no clear D. The sequenced sample was PBMCs. This receptor was taken from a woman under 30 in good health and CMV-seropositive. CDR3 DNA: TGTGCCAGCACAGACTACAATGAGCAGTTCTTC. Its protein is CASTDYNEQFF.